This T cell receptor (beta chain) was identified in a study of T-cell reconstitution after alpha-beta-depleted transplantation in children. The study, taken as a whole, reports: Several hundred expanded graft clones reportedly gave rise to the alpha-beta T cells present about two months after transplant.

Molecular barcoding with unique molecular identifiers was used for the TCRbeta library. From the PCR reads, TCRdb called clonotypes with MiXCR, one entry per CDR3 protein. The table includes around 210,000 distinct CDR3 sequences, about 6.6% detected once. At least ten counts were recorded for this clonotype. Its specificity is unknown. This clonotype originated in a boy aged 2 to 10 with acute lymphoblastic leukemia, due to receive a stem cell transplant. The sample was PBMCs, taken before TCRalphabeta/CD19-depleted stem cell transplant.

CDR3 coding DNA: TGTGCTAGTGGCAACAAGATGAACACTGAAGCTTTCTTT. It codes for CASGNKMNTEAFF. The chain employs TRBV12-5 and TRBJ1-1; D is ambiguous. The CDR3 sequence is 13 residues long. The germline CDR1 and CDR2 sequences are LGHNT and FRNRAP. V gave up 6 bases and J gave up 0 bases, with 8 bases separating them.